The sequence of this T cell receptor beta chain was determined in a study of OX40 agonist ivuxolimab in advanced cancers. Findings of the study overall: Dose levels from 0.1 to 3.0 mg/kg saw CD4+ and CD8+ blood T cells expand clonally by week 6.

Using immunoSEQ multiplex PCR, the repertoire was profiled, and TCRdb retains in-frame clones only, with some absent. The table includes 40,000 to 55,000 clones, roughly 80% detected once. This clone was seen repeatedly, ten times or more. No antigen is known for it. The sequence was collected from an adult with an advanced solid tumor such as melanoma, head and neck, liver or kidney cancer. The sequenced sample was CD4+ or CD8+ T cells sorted from blood, obtained in a trial of the OX40 agonist ivuxolimab.

CDR3 sequence: CASSPGQDQETQYF. In DNA, the CDR3 is TGTGCCAGCAGCCCAGGACAGGATCAAGAGACCCAGTACTTC. The chain recombines TRBV7-9 with TRBJ2-5; 7 nucleotides align to TRBD1. The CDR3 extends over 14 amino acids. The J segment lost 2 bases and the V segment lost 5 bases, leaving 5 bases of the junction unmatched. CDR1 is SEHNR, CDR2 FQNEAQ, per germline (reference sequence).